Each of the 26 T cell receptor beta chains below was sequenced from the same sample in a study of CD8+ T cells in alopecia areata. After isolation, RNA underwent reverse transcription to generate cDNA as the sequencing template. Some clones are missing from TCRdb's copy, which holds only in-frame ones; the method was immunoSEQ multiplex PCR. The top ten hold 14% to 15% of the sample, which has over 150,000 clones, 50% to 60% seen once. Sequenced material: CD4+ T cells sorted from blood, taken at week 0. These receptors all stem from a human donor with alopecia areata.

The table lists this clone with a few counts. The chain couples TRBV2 to TRBJ1-5; no definite D call. Germline CDR1 reads SNHLY; CDR2 reads FYNNEI. The CDR3 loop spans 14 amino acids. V was shortened by 2 bases and J by 0 bases, with 5 bases between the two germline ends. This CDR3 is CASSETDSNQPQHF. The CDR3 region has the DNA TGTGCCAGCAGTGAAACGGATAGCAATCAGCCCCAGCATTTT.

The genes are TRBV15 and TRBJ2-5; a weak D match, TRBD1 (5 bases). This CDR3 spans 15 amino acids. Germline assignment: CDR1 LNHNV and CDR2 YYDKDF (reference sequence). V dropped 1 base and J dropped 1 base, with 10 bases sitting between them. In DNA form, the CDR3 reads TGTGCCACCAGCAGAGTTAGGGGTCCCCAAGAGACCCAGTACTTC. Amino acid sequence: CATSRVRGPQETQYF.

This clone was counted once. This rearrangement joins TRBV11-3 to TRBJ2-3; 8 bases line up with TRBD2. CDR3 length equals 15 residues. The V and J ends lost 1 base and 0 bases, in that order; junction bases with no gene match: 0. The V gene's germline CDR1 is SGHNT and CDR2 YENEEA. CDR3 coding DNA: TGTGCCAGCAGCTTAGCGGGGGGGAGCACAGATACGCAGTATTTT. Translating gives CASSLAGGSTDTQYF.

CDR3 in amino acids: CASSQTTYEQYF. Written as DNA, the CDR3 is TGTGCCAGCAGCCAAACCACGTACGAGCAGTACTTC. V is TRBV7-9 and J is TRBJ2-7; D is undetermined. The CDR3 has 12 amino acids. Germline V gene data show CDR1 as SEHNR and CDR2 as FQNEAQ (reference sequence). V shed 5 bases and J shed 4 bases, with 9 bases lying between them.

The J gene is TRBJ2-3, the V gene TRBV30; no firm D call. The CDR3 length is 11 residues. Germline loops: CDR1 GTSNPN, CDR2 SVGIG (reference sequence). V was pared by 3 bases and J by 11 bases, with 12 bases between. CDR3 bases: TGTGCCTGGAGCCTGGGCAGGAGGCAGTATTTT. It yields the protein CAWSLGRRQYF.

This clone was recorded only once. This specimen includes other DNA sequences encoding the same CDR3. The V and J genes are TRBV5-1 and TRBJ1-1; a weak D match, TRBD1 (5 bases). The V gene's germline CDR1 is SGHRS and CDR2 YFSETQ. The CDR3 runs to 13 residues. V shed 2 bases and J shed 0 bases, with 5 bases lying between them. DNA for the CDR3: TGCGCCAGCAGCTTAGGGGTGAACACTGAAGCTTTCTTT. It is translated as CASSLGVNTEAFF.

This clone has more than one count but fewer than ten. This chain connects TRBV4-1 to TRBJ2-3; D possibly matches TRBD1 or TRBD2 (5 bases each). Trimming pared 0 bases from V and 11 bases from J, leaving 12 bases between. Germline V gene data show CDR1 as MGHRA and CDR2 as YSYEKL. The CDR3 is 13 residues long. CDR3: CASSQESGARQYF. CDR3 DNA sequence: TGCGCCAGCAGCCAAGAGTCCGGGGCGAGGCAGTATTTT.

The CDR3 is CSVAGRSTYEQYF. The CDR3 DNA is TGCAGCGTCGCGGGACGGTCCACCTACGAGCAGTACTTC. The chain uses TRBV29-1 and TRBJ2-7, with a weak D call TRBD2 (6 bases). Between the trimmed V and J ends, which lost 6 bases and 2 bases, there was a span of 14 bases. The CDR3 runs 13 residues. From germline, CDR1 is SQVTM and CDR2 ANQGSEA.

V and J are TRBV29-1 and TRBJ2-7; 8 nucleotides line up with TRBD1. This CDR3 comprises 13 residues. Germline trimming cut 4 bases from V and 2 bases from J; bases unmatched to any gene: 4. Germline V lookup: CDR1 SQVTM, CDR2 ANQGSEA. The CDR3 loop is CSVVNRGTYEQYF. In DNA, the CDR3 is TGCAGCGTTGTTAACAGGGGGACCTACGAGCAGTACTTC.

This chain links TRBV5-1 with TRBJ2-3; perhaps D is TRBD1 or TRBD2 (6 bases each). CDR3 length equals 16 residues. Trimming removed 3 bases at V and 2 bases at J, with 16 bases between. Germline V gene data show CDR1 as SGHRS and CDR2 as YFSETQ. CDR3 coding DNA: TGCGCCAGCAGCTACGCTTCGGGGGCCTCCACAGATACGCAGTATTTT. Amino acid sequence: CASSYASGASTDTQYF.

This clone was detected once. The same CDR3 arises from other DNA sequences in this sample as well. The genes are TRBV30 and TRBJ2-2; D is perhaps TRBD1 (5 bases). V shed 0 bases and J shed 6 bases, with 5 bases lying between them. Per the germline V gene, CDR1 is GTSNPN and CDR2 is SVGIG (reference sequence). The CDR3 totals 12 residues. The CDR3 bases are TGTGCCTGGAGTGTAGGGGCCGGGGAGCTGTTTTTT. Protein sequence: CAWSVGAGELFF.

This chain links TRBV5-6 with TRBJ1-4, with 7 bases identical to TRBD1. CDR3 size: 11 residues. From germline, CDR1 is SGHDT and CDR2 YYEEEE. With 0 bases clipped from V and 15 bases from J, the junction kept 2 bases outside the gene matches. The DNA for the CDR3 is TGTGCCAGCAGCTTGGAGGGGGCCGTGTTTTTT. Translated, it gives CASSLEGAVFF.

The chain carries TRBV7-9 and TRBJ1-2; D gene unclear. The V gene lost 4 bases and the J gene lost 1 base, with 16 bases spanning the gap. CDR3 length: 16 residues. Germline CDR1 SEHNR, CDR2 FQNEAQ (reference sequence). CDR3 region: CASSSIRDRNNYGYTF. Here the CDR3 DNA reads TGTGCCAGCAGCTCGATCCGGGATCGGAATAACTATGGCTACACCTTC.

The chain is built from TRBV30 and TRBJ1-5; no definite D call. The CDR3 covers 16 residues. The V end lost 0 bases, the J end lost 6 bases, and 18 bases lay between the germline ends. From germline, CDR1 is GTSNPN and CDR2 SVGIG (reference sequence). The chain's CDR3 is CAWSVRSVGGSQPQHF. Here the CDR3 DNA reads TGTGCCTGGAGTGTAAGGAGTGTGGGCGGGAGTCAGCCCCAGCATTTT.

This rearrangement joins TRBV29-1 to TRBJ1-2; tentative D call: TRBD1 (6 bases). This CDR3 has 14 amino acids. Per the germline V gene, CDR1 is SQVTM and CDR2 is ANQGSEA. Trimming cost V 0 bases and J 4 bases, with 12 bases left between them. CDR3 bases: TGCAGCGTTGAAGATCAGGGGCAGTCCTATGGCTACACCTTC. Translation: CSVEDQGQSYGYTF.

The rearrangement uses TRBV29-1 and TRBJ1-1, with D uncertain. V was shortened by 4 bases and J by 0 bases, with 9 bases between the two germline ends. This CDR3 has 13 residues. CDR1 is SQVTM and CDR2 is ANQGSEA in the germline V gene. In nucleotides, the CDR3 is TGCAGCGTTGTAAGGGCCATGAACACTGAAGCTTTCTTT. This sequence encodes CSVVRAMNTEAFF.

J is TRBJ1-4 and V is TRBV9, with a possible D match to TRBD1 (6 bases). V was cut by 0 bases and J by 7 bases, with 13 bases left in between. The CDR3 contains 15 residues. The germline CDR1 and CDR2 sequences are SGDLS and YYNGEE. The CDR3 reads CASSVGGQWSEKLFF. The CDR3 region has the DNA TGTGCCAGCAGCGTAGGAGGACAGTGGAGTGAAAAACTGTTTTTT.

This clone has just a few counts. This rearrangement joins TRBV19 to TRBJ2-1; 7 bases agree with TRBD1. V was clipped by 9 bases and J by 5 bases; unmatched bases: 4. This CDR3 region has 12 residues. Germline CDR1 LNHDA, CDR2 SQIVND (reference sequence). As DNA, the CDR3 is TGTGCCAGCGGACAGGAGAACAATGAGCAGTTCTTC. Amino acid sequence: CASGQENNEQFF.

The CDR3 protein is CATSRDQGSSYEQYF. Written as DNA, the CDR3 is TGTGCCACCAGCAGAGATCAGGGCAGCTCCTACGAGCAGTACTTC. The chain combines TRBV15 with TRBJ2-7; D possibly corresponds to TRBD1 (5 bases). Germline V CDR1 and CDR2: LNHNV, YYDKDF (reference sequence). V lost 0 bases to trimming and J lost 0 bases, with 9 bases between them. This CDR3 is 15 amino acids long.

V and J are TRBV29-1 and TRBJ2-2; no firm D call. The length of the CDR3 is 13 residues. CDR1 SQVTM and CDR2 ANQGSEA come from the germline V gene. V was pared by 4 bases and J by 0 bases, with 6 bases between. The CDR3 DNA sequence: TGCAGCGTTGTTTCCCCGAACACCGGGGAGCTGTTTTTT. As protein: CSVVSPNTGELFF.

The chain uses TRBV6-1 and TRBJ1-5, with D hard to call. The ends were cut back, 4 bases at V and 1 base at J, with 11 bases in the middle. CDR3 length: 15 amino acids. Germline loops: CDR1 MNHNS, CDR2 SASEGT. CDR3 protein: CASSGRTVSNQPQHF. The CDR3 DNA follows: TGTGCCAGCAGTGGCCGAACAGTAAGCAATCAGCCCCAGCATTTT.

The V call is TRBV7-9, the J call TRBJ1-2; possible D gene TRBD1, 5 bases. The CDR3 is made up of 15 amino acids. Germline CDR1 and CDR2: SEHNR and FQNEAQ (reference sequence). V gave up 6 bases and J gave up 2 bases, with 16 bases separating them. CDR3 bases: TGTGCCAGCAGTGAAACAGGAGGGCCAAACTATGGCTACACCTTC. Translating it yields CASSETGGPNYGYTF.

The V call is TRBV5-1, the J call TRBJ1-1, with a tentative D call TRBD1 (5 bases). Germline CDR1 reads SGHRS; CDR2 reads YFSETQ. CDR3 length: 14 residues. Trimming shortened V by 4 bases and J by 1 base, and 11 bases separated the two germline ends. The CDR3 sequence: CASSQQVSNTEAFF. As DNA, the CDR3 is TGCGCCAGCAGCCAACAGGTATCGAACACTGAAGCTTTCTTT.

By sample share, this clone is medium-sized. This sequence joins TRBV7-9 and TRBJ2-5; weak D call: TRBD2 (6 bases). Trimming cost V 5 bases and J 0 bases, with 10 bases left between them. CDR3 length: 14 amino acids. Germline CDR1 SEHNR, CDR2 FQNEAQ (reference sequence). The CDR3 region has the DNA TGTGCCAGCAGCAGGGACTCTTACCAAGAGACCCAGTACTTC. It translates to CASSRDSYQETQYF.

This chain links TRBV15 with TRBJ1-6; D gene ambiguous. The CDR3 length is 16 residues. Per germline, CDR1 LNHNV and CDR2 YYDKDF (reference sequence). Deletions cut 2 bases from V and 6 bases from J, with 14 bases between. CDR3 amino acids: CATSRSGRGSNSPLHF. CDR3 bases: TGTGCCACCAGCAGATCTGGCCGGGGTTCTAATTCACCCCTCCACTTT.

This clone was picked up a small number of times. This sequence joins TRBV5-1 and TRBJ2-2; TRBD1 matches 8 bases. In germline, CDR1 is SGHRS, CDR2 YFSETQ. The CDR3 length is 14 residues. Unmatched junction bases numbered 8, after V lost 6 bases and J lost 7 bases. CDR3 coding DNA: TGCGCCAGCAAAGGACAGGGTAACGGCGGGGAGCTGTTTTTT. Translation: CASKGQGNGGELFF.